This T cell receptor (beta chain) was identified in a study of CD4 T cells in relation to SARS-CoV-2 and coronaviruses. Study overall: The restricting HLA molecule for shared crossreactive spike epitopes was mapped.

Points on this clone: No antigen is known for it.

Before the COVID-19 pandemic, during about 2011-2019, CD4+ T cells were taken from unexposed donors. Using immunoSEQ multiplex PCR, the repertoire was profiled, and TCRdb retains in-frame clones only, with some absent. In the table there are around 65,000 clones, around 87% of which are singletons. Study-level results: Crossreactivity was assessed only for spike protein, not other viral proteins. In around two thirds of donors, memory CD4+ clonotypes crossrecognized SARS-CoV-2 and at least one common cold coronavirus spike.

The ends were cut back, 3 bases at V and 3 bases at J, with 12 bases in the middle. This CDR3 is built from 15 residues. Germline CDR1 reads LGHDT; CDR2 reads YNNKEL (reference sequence). This sequence was found in a human donor in good health. The chain recombines TRBV3-1 (or the pseudogene TRBV3-2) with TRBJ2-4; D is unclear. The sequenced material came from memory CD4+ T cells from PBMCs. The CDR3 DNA is TGTGCCAGCAGCCAGGGGATTACTGACAAAAACATTCAGTACTTC. Protein product: CASSQGITDKNIQYF.